This TCR beta chain was profiled in a study of T-cell memory formation after mild COVID-19. Findings and caveats of the study: Among clones peaking at day 37 in the second wave, SARS-CoV-2 specificity remained unconfirmed. Mainly CM and EM harbored the contracting CD4+ clones; mainly EMRA harbored the CD8+ ones.

The CDR3 is 8 residues long. V was shortened by 7 bases and J by 16 bases, with 8 bases between the two germline ends. CDR1 is SNHLY, CDR2 FYNNEI, per germline. This clonotype was seen a few times. Its matching antigen is unknown. TCRdb fed the 5' RACE reads into MiXCR, producing one record per CDR3 protein. The table shows around 400,000 distinct CDR3 sequences, with approximately 24% occurring only once. The rearrangement uses TRBV2 and TRBJ2-1; D is unresolved. Sequencing was carried out using PBMCs or a T cell subset sorted from them (not recorded which). The TCR was taken from an adult woman who had mild COVID-19 (a few samples of this study predate the infection). Cell type and time point are not known. The CDR3 region has the DNA TGTGCCAGCACATTAGCTTTCTTC. As protein: CASTLAFF.